This T cell receptor beta chain comes out of a study of T cell responses to AZD1222 COVID-19 vaccine. V dropped 0 bases and J dropped 7; count of bases not matched to a gene: 6. CDR1 and CDR2 (germline): SGDLS, YYNGEE. The CDR3 covers 15 residues. The repertoire was sequenced with immunoSEQ multiplex PCR; TCRdb's copy has only in-frame clones and lacks some. The sample has 90,000 to 150,000 clones, approximately 87% seen once. The clonotype comes from an adult in good health. Sequencing used peripheral blood, obtained on day 0 of AZD1222 vaccination. The chain links TRBV9 to TRBJ2-2, with 7 positions matching TRBD1. The CDR3 DNA is TGTGCCAGCAGCGTAGGGCAGGGGGTAAACGGGGAGCTGTTTTTT. Translating it yields CASSVGQGVNGELFF.